Listed below are T cell receptor beta chains from one sample, sequenced in a study of T cell repertoires in cytomegalovirus infection. Their specific antigens are unknown. TCRdb reanalysed the reads using MiXCR and keeps one entry per CDR3 protein. Among 800,000 to 950,000 distinct CDR3 sequences listed, 30% to 35% were seen once. Sequencing used cultured CD8+ T cells from PBMCs, obtained from culture after CMV antigen stimulation. All receptors come from a human donor in good health (CMV status not recorded). Some clones in this sample may be carry-over from other donors' samples. The CDR3 runs from the conserved cysteine through the conserved F or W. A D gene is named only where the DNA matches it firmly. A row's size may be missing; if present it is once, few, many or a size class.

TRBJ2-7	NA	NA	TRBV18	CASSFEGTKSYEQYF	TGTGCCAGCTCATTCGAGGGGACCAAATCCTACGAGCAGTACTTC
TRBJ2-2	many	NA	TRBV7-6	CASSLTLADTGELFF	TGTGCCAGCAGCTTAACGTTGGCGGACACCGGGGAGCTGTTTTTT
TRBJ2-5	many	NA	TRBV7-2	CASSLEGVETQYF	TGTGCCAGCAGCTTAGAGGGTGTAGAGACCCAGTACTTC
TRBJ1-1	NA	TRBD1	TRBV11-3	CASSSRRTGNTEAFF	TGTGCCAGCAGCTCTCGAAGGACAGGGAACACTGAAGCTTTCTTT
TRBJ2-2	once	TRBD2	TRBV9	CASSSPRGASNTGELFF	TGTGCCAGCAGCTCACCGCGGGGGGCCTCGAACACCGGGGAGCTGTTTTTT
TRBJ2-1	few	TRBD2	TRBV6-2/TRBV6-3	CASSRLAGGPDNEQFF	TGTGCCAGCAGTAGACTGGCGGGGGGGCCAGATAATGAGCAGTTCTTC
TRBJ1-1	NA	TRBD1	TRBV7-9	CASSPTHRGLNTEAFF	TGTGCCAGCAGCCCAACACACAGGGGACTGAACACTGAAGCTTTCTTT
TRBJ2-5	many	NA	TRBV7-9	CASSAVREQETQYF	TGTGCCAGCAGCGCGGTCCGGGAGCAAGAGACCCAGTACTTC
TRBJ2-7	NA	NA	TRBV4-1	CASSQGLVPTYEQYF	TGCGCCAGCAGCCAAGGGCTCGTCCCGACATACGAGCAGTACTTC
TRBJ2-1	few	NA	TRBV12-3/TRBV12-4	CASSRYEQFF	TGTGCCAGCAGTCGCTATGAGCAGTTCTTC
TRBJ2-3	many	TRBD2	TRBV7-6	CASSLRTSGPDTQYF	TGTGCCAGCAGCTTAAGGACTAGCGGGCCAGATACGCAGTATTTT
TRBJ2-7	NA	NA	TRBV12-5	CASGYRPYEQYF	TGTGCTAGTGGTTACCGGCCTTACGAGCAGTACTTC
TRBJ1-2	NA	NA	TRBV12-3/TRBV12-4	CASSSGSLSDGYTF	TGTGCCAGCAGTTCAGGGTCTCTGTCGGACGGCTACACCTTC
TRBJ1-5	NA	TRBD1	TRBV28	CASSVWTGSHQPQHF	TGTGCCAGCAGTGTCTGGACAGGGTCCCATCAGCCCCAGCATTTT
TRBJ2-3	NA	TRBD2	TRBV5-1	CASSLTGTSGADTQYF	TGCGCCAGCAGCTTGACCGGGACTAGCGGGGCAGATACGCAGTATTTT
TRBJ2-1	NA	NA	TRBV7-6	CASSPFLDNEQFF	TGTGCCAGCAGCCCCTTTCTCGACAACGAGCAGTTCTTC
TRBJ2-2	few	TRBD2	TRBV7-6	CASSSRTSGGNTGELFF	TGTGCCAGCAGCTCGAGGACTAGCGGGGGTAACACCGGGGAGCTGTTTTTT
TRBJ2-5	many	NA	TRBV7-8	CASSLGRGDLLRETQYF	TGTGCCAGCAGCTTAGGCAGGGGCGACCTCCTACGGGAGACCCAGTACTTC
TRBJ2-2	NA	NA	TRBV15	CATSRGAEELFF	TGTGCCACCAGCAGGGGAGCCGAGGAGCTGTTTTTT
TRBJ2-3	NA	NA	TRBV7-9	CASSLVGGPLTDTQYF	TGTGCCAGCAGCTTAGTCGGGGGCCCCCTCACAGATACGCAGTATTTT
TRBJ1-2	many	NA	TRBV29-1	CSANLGGANYGYTF	TGCAGCGCAAACCTGGGCGGCGCTAACTATGGCTACACCTTC
TRBJ2-5	NA	NA	TRBV4-2	CASSQVAEVETQYF	TGTGCCAGCAGCCAGGTAGCGGAGGTAGAGACCCAGTACTTC
TRBJ1-5	few	NA	TRBV28	CASSLKRYSNQPQHF	TGTGCCAGCAGTTTGAAGCGATATAGCAATCAGCCCCAGCATTTT
TRBJ1-5	NA	NA	TRBV12-3/TRBV12-4	CASTQGGDVHF	TGTGCCAGCACCCAGGGAGGGGATGTGCATTTT
TRBJ2-5	few	NA	TRBV12-3/TRBV12-4	CASSLSSGVAGQRETQYF	TGTGCCAGCAGTTTATCATCAGGGGTCGCGGGACAAAGGGAGACCCAGTACTTC
TRBJ2-3	NA	NA	TRBV27	CASSPDQGHTQYF	TGTGCCAGCAGTCCAGACCAAGGACATACGCAGTATTTT
TRBJ2-5	few	NA	TRBV7-9	CASSLARNREETQYF	TGTGCCAGCAGCTTAGCGAGAAACAGGGAAGAGACCCAGTACTTC
TRBJ2-1	NA	NA	TRBV11-2	CASNAVIPNEQFF	TGTGCCAGCAACGCCGTCATACCTAATGAGCAGTTCTTC
TRBJ2-1	NA	NA	TRBV7-9	CASSPQTGGGNEQFF	TGTGCCAGCAGCCCGCAGACAGGTGGGGGAAATGAGCAGTTCTTC